The clone carrying this T cell receptor (beta chain) showed up just once. The data were taken from a study of OX40 agonist ivuxolimab in advanced cancers. Germline CDR1 is MNHNS and CDR2 is SASEGT. This CDR3 has 13 amino acids. The germline V and J ends were trimmed by 6 bases and 3 bases, with 11 bases remaining between them. Clones were sequenced by immunoSEQ multiplex PCR, and TCRdb holds only the in-frame ones, with some missing. The repertoire holds approximately 58,000 clones, with less than 90% as singletons. Material: CD4+ or CD8+ T cells sorted from blood, obtained in a trial of the OX40 agonist ivuxolimab. The clonotype comes from an adult with an advanced solid tumor such as melanoma, head and neck, liver or kidney cancer. This chain connects TRBV6-1 to TRBJ1-1, with D unclear. The chain's CDR3 is CASRRQADTEAFF. CDR3 nucleotide sequence: TGTGCCAGCAGGCGGCAGGCCGACACTGAAGCTTTCTTT.